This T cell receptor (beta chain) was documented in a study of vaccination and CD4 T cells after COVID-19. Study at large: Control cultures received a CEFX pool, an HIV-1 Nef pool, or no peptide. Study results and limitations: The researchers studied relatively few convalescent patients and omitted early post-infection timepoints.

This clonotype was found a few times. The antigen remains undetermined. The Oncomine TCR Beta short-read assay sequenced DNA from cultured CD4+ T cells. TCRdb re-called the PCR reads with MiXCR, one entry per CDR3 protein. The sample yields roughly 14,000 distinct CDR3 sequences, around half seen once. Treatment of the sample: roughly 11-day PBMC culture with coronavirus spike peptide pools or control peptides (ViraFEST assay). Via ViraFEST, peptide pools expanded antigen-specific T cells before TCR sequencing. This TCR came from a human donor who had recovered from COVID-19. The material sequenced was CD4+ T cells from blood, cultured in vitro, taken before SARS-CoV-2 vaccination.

CDR3 sequence reads: CASSFSTGTVGHEQYF. The CDR3 region has the DNA TGTGCCAGCAGTTTTTCGACGGGGACGGTAGGGCACGAGCAGTACTTC. The rearrangement joins TRBV28 to TRBJ2-7; D is perhaps TRBD1 or TRBD2 (5 bases each). The V gene's germline CDR1 is MDHEN and CDR2 SYDVKM. The CDR3 has 16 amino acids. Trimming shortened V by 3 bases and J by 5 bases, and 20 bases separated the two germline ends.